This TCR beta chain was sequenced during a study of T cells in Graves' hyperthyroidism and ophthalmopathy. Overall study results and limits: Ophthalmopathy prediction by the model preceded onset by a median roughly 6 months. Blood held most thyroid clonotypes expanded above 0.001 frequency.

This clonotype was seen only a few times. The antigen is unknown. Amplification of TCR beta CDR3 regions was performed using RNA transcripts as template. During a first-round RT-PCR of the TCR CDR3, the HTBI primer set was used. TCRdb independently ran MiXCR on the multiplex PCR reads; one entry per CDR3 protein. The sample lists around 570,000 distinct CDR3 sequences, just under 20% occurring once. This CDR3 region has 16 residues. Germline V CDR1 and CDR2: SEHNR, FQNEAQ (reference sequence). The V segment lost 1 base and the J segment 0 bases; nucleotides outside the gene matches: 2. Enrolled ophthalmopathy patients presented with a Clinical Activity Score of at least 3, a NOSPECS grade of at least 4, and disease duration under 3 months. Fresh peripheral blood, around 10 ml of it, supplied the PBMCs.

The clonotype was recovered from a man aged 40-49 years with Graves' ophthalmopathy. J is TRBJ2-2 and V is TRBV7-9; 7 bases are a match to TRBD2. The sequenced sample consisted of blood. The CDR3 spells CASSLGAGPNTGELFF. DNA for the CDR3: TGTGCCAGCAGCTTAGGAGCGGGGCCGAACACCGGGGAGCTGTTTTTT.